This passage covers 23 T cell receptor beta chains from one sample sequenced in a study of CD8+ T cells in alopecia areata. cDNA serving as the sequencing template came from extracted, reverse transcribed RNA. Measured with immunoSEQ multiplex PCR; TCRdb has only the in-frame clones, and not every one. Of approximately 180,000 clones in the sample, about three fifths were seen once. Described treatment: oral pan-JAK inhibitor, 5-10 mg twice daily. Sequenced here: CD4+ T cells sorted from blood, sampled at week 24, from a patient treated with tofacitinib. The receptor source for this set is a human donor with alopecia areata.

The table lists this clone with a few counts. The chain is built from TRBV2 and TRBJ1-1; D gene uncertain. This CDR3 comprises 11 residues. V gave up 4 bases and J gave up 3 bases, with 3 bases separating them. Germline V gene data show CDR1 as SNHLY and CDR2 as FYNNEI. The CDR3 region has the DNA TGTGCCAGCAGTGGGGACACTGAAGCTTTCTTT. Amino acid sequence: CASSGDTEAFF.

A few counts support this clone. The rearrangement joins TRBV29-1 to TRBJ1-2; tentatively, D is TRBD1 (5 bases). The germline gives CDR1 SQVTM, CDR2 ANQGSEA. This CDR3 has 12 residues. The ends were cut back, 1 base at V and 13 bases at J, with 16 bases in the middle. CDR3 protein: CSVEVWGSGCTF. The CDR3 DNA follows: TGCAGCGTTGAAGTATGGGGGTCAGGTTGCACCTTC.

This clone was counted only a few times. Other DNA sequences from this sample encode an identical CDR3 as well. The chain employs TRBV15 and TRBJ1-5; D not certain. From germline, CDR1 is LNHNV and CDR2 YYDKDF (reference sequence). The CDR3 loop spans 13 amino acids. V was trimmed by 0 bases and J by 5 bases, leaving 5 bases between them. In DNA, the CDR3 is TGTGCCACCAGCAGAGATCTGGATCAGCCCCAGCATTTT. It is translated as CATSRDLDQPQHF.

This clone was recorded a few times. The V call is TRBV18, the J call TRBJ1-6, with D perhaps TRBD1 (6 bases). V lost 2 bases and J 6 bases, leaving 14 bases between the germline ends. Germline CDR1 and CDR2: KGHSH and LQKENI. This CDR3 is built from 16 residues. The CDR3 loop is CASSPTNDRINSPLHF. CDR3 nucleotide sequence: TGTGCCAGCTCACCAACAAACGACAGGATTAATTCACCCCTCCACTTT.

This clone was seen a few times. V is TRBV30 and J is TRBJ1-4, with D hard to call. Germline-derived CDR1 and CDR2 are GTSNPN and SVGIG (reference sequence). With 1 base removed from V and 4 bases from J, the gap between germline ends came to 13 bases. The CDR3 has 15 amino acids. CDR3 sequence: CAWSAHSSGNEKLFF. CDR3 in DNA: TGTGCCTGGAGTGCCCACTCGTCTGGTAATGAAAAACTGTTTTTT.

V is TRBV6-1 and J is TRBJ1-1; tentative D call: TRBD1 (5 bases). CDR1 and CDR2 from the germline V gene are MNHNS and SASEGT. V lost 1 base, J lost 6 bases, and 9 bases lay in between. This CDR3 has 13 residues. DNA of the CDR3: TGTGCCAGCAGTGAAGTTCGGGGGGCTGAAGCTTTCTTT. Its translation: CASSEVRGAEAFF.

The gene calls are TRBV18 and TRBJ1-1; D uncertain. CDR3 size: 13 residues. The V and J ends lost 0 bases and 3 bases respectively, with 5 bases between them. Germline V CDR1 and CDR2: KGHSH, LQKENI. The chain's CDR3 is CASSPPTHTEAFF. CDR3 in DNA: TGTGCCAGCTCACCACCGACGCACACTGAAGCTTTCTTT.

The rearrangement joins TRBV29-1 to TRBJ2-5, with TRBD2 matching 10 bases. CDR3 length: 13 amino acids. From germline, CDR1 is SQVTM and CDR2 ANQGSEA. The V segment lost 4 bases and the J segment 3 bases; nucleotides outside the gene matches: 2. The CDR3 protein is CSVVLAGEETQYF. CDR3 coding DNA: TGCAGCGTTGTTCTAGCGGGGGAAGAGACCCAGTACTTC.

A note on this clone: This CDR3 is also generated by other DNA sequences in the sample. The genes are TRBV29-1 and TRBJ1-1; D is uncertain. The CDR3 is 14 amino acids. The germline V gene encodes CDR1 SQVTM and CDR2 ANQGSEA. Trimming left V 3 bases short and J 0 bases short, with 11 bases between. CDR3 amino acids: CSVEPRQVNTEAFF. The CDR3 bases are TGCAGCGTTGAGCCCCGGCAGGTGAACACTGAAGCTTTCTTT.

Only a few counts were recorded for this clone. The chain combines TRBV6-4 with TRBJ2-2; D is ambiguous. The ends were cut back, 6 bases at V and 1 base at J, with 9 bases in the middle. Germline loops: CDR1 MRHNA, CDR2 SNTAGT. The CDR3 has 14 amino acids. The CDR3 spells CASSPLGNTGELFF. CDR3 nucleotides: TGTGCCAGCAGCCCCCTAGGGAACACCGGGGAGCTGTTTTTT.

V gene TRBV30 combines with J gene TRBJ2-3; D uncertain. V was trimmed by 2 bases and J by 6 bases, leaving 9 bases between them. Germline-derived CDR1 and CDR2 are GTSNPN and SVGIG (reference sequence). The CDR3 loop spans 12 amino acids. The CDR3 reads CAWSLTGDTQYF. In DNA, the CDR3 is TGTGCCTGGAGTCTTACTGGGGATACGCAGTATTTT.

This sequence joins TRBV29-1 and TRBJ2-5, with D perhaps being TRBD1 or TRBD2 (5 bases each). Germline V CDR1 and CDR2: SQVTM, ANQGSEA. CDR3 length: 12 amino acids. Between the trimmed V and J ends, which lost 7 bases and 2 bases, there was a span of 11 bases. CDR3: CSGGGGQETQYF. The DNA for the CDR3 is TGCAGCGGTGGGGGTGGTCAAGAGACCCAGTACTTC.

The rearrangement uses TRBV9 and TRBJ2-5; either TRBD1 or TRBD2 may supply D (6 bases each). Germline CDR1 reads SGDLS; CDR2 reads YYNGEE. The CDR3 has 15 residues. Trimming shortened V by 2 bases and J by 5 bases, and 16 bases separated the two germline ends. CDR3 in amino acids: CASSVGGTGAETQYF. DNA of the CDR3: TGTGCCAGCAGCGTGGGGGGCACGGGGGCGGAGACCCAGTACTTC.

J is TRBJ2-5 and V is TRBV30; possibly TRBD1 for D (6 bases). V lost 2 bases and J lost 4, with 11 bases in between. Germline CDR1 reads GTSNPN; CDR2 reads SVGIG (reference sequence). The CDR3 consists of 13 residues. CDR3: CAWSRTDRETQYF. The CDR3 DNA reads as TGTGCCTGGAGTAGGACAGATAGAGAGACCCAGTACTTC.

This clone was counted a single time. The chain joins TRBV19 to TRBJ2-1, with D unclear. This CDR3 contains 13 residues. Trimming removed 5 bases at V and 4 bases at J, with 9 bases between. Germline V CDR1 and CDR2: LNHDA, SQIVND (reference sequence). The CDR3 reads CASSQIIYNEQFF. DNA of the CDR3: TGTGCCAGTAGTCAAATCATATACAATGAGCAGTTCTTC. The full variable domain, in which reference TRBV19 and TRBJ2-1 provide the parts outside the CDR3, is DGGITQSPKYLFRKEGQNVTLSCEQNLNHDAMYWYRQDPGQGLRLIYYSQIVNDFQKGDIAEGYSVSREKKESFPLTVTSAQKNPTAFYLCASSQIIYNEQFFGPGTRLTVL.

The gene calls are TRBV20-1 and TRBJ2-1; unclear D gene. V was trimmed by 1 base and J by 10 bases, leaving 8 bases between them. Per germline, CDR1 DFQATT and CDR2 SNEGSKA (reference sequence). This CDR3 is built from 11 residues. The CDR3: CSARGRREQFF. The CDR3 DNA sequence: TGCAGTGCTAGAGGTCGTCGCGAGCAGTTCTTC.

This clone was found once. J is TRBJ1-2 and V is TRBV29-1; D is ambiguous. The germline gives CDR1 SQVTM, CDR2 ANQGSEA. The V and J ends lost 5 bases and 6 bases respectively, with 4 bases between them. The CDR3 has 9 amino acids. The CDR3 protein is CSVLDGYTF. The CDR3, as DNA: TGCAGCGTTTTGGATGGCTACACCTTC.

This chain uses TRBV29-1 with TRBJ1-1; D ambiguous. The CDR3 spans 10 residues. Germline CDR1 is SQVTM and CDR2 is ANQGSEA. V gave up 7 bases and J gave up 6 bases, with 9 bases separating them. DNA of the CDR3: TGCAGCGCGAAGGGCTCTGAAGCTTTCTTT. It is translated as CSAKGSEAFF.

CDR3 sequence reads: CASSLSGHPYEQYF. The CDR3 DNA reads as TGCGCCAGCAGCCTTAGCGGCCACCCCTACGAGCAGTACTTC. The chain couples TRBV4-1 to TRBJ2-7, with TRBD2 as a possible D gene (6 bases). V was clipped by 4 bases and J by 2 bases, with 12 bases between them. Per the germline V gene, CDR1 is MGHRA and CDR2 is YSYEKL. The CDR3 is 14 amino acids.

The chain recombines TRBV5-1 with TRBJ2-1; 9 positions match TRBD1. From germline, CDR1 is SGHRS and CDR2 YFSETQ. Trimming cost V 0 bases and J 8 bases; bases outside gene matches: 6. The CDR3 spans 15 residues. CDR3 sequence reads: CASSLDRTGVDEQFF. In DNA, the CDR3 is TGCGCCAGCAGCTTGGATAGGACAGGGGTTGATGAGCAGTTCTTC.

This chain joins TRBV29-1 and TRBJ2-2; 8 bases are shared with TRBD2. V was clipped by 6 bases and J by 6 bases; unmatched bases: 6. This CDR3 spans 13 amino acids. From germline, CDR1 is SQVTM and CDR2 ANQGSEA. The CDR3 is CSVGSGGPGELFF. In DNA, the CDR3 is TGCAGCGTAGGATCGGGGGGGCCCGGGGAGCTGTTTTTT.

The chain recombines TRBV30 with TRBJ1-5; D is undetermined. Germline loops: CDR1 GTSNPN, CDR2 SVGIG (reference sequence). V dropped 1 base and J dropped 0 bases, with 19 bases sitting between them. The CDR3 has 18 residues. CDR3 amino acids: CAWSDGLLPDFSNQPQHF. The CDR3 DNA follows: TGTGCCTGGAGTGACGGGCTCCTTCCCGACTTTAGCAATCAGCCCCAGCATTTT.

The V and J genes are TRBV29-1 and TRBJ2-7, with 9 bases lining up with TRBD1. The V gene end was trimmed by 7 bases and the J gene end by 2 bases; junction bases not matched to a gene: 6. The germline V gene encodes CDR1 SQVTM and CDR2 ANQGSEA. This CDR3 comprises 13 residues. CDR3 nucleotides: TGCAGCGCATCCGGGACAGGGCCCTACGAGCAGTACTTC. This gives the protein CSASGTGPYEQYF.